These T cell receptor beta chains were read from a single sample in a study of regulatory T cells in long-lasting Graves disease. A single record per CDR3 protein comes from TCRdb applying MiXCR to the multiplex PCR reads. The repertoire includes under 450,000 distinct CDR3 sequences, roughly 23% of them detected once, and 25% to 35% sits in the top ten. The sample was peripheral blood mononuclear cells (PBMCs), taken when the disease was refractory, from a patient treated with antithyroid drugs. These receptors were taken from a middle-aged woman with Graves disease. CDR3s include the opening cysteine and the closing phenylalanine or tryptophan. Each record gives: D gene, J gene, clone size, V gene, CDR3 protein, CDR3 DNA. The D gene is left open where the match is weak. The size of a clone is reported for some rows only, either as once, few or many, or as a class for expanded clones.

>TRBD1|TRBJ2-7|NA|TRBV28
CASSYRGPRYEQYF
TGTGCCAGCAGTTACAGGGGGCCTAGGTACGAGCAGTACTTC
>TRBD1|TRBJ2-5|many|TRBV27
CASSSGQAQYF
TGTGCCAGCAGTTCGGGACAGGCCCAGTACTTC
>TRBD1|TRBJ1-5|few|TRBV20-1
CSAIEGQLHQPQHF
TGCAGTGCCATAGAGGGACAGCTTCATCAGCCCCAGCATTTT
>NA|TRBJ1-6|NA|TRBV12-3/TRBV12-4
CASSTAGRVSSYNSPLHF
TGTGCCAGCAGTACCGCTGGACGGGTGAGCTCCTATAATTCACCCCTCCACTTT
>NA|TRBJ2-7|NA|TRBV9
CASSVGVGDVYEQYF
TGTGCCAGCAGCGTAGGGGTAGGAGACGTCTACGAGCAGTACTTC
>TRBD2|TRBJ2-7|NA|TRBV10-2
CASLGGSSYEQYF
TGCGCCAGCTTGGGCGGGAGCTCCTACGAGCAGTACTTC
>NA|TRBJ2-3|NA|TRBV12-3/TRBV12-4
CASSLRGSTDTQYF
TGTGCCAGCAGTTTAAGGGGCAGCACAGATACGCAGTATTTT
>NA|TRBJ1-1|NA|TRBV20-1
CSAERGLGNTEAFF
TGCAGTGCCGAGAGGGGGTTGGGGAACACTGAAGCTTTCTTT
>TRBD1|TRBJ2-3|few|TRBV11-2
CASSLVVGGADTQYF
TGTGCCAGCAGCTTAGTCGTAGGGGGCGCGGATACGCAGTATTTT
>NA|TRBJ1-5|NA|TRBV7-2
CASSSQGNHPQHF
TGTGCCAGCAGCTCACAGGGAAATCATCCCCAGCATTTT
>TRBD2|TRBJ2-7|once|TRBV5-4
CASRPGLAISYEQYF
TGTGCCAGCAGACCGGGACTAGCGATTTCCTACGAGCAGTACTTC
>TRBD2|TRBJ2-2|NA|TRBV2
CASSFSGRSLTGELFF
TGTGCCAGCAGTTTTAGCGGGAGGTCTCTTACCGGGGAGCTGTTTTTT
>NA|TRBJ1-2|many|TRBV2
CASVKGLVGNYGYTF
TGTGCCAGCGTGAAGGGACTGGTTGGGAACTATGGCTACACCTTC
>NA|TRBJ1-5|few|TRBV12-3/TRBV12-4
CASSLGAGEQPQHF
TGTGCCAGCAGTTTAGGGGCAGGGGAGCAGCCCCAGCATTTT
>NA|TRBJ1-1|many|TRBV11-2
CASSPRRRGGITEAFF
TGTGCCAGCAGCCCCAGGAGGAGGGGAGGGATCACTGAAGCTTTCTTT
>TRBD1|TRBJ1-1|many|TRBV7-2
CASSLTRGRRRSVNTEAFF
TGTGCCAGCAGCTTAACCAGGGGGCGGAGGAGATCGGTGAACACTGAAGCTTTCTTT
>NA|TRBJ1-3|many|TRBV28
CASTRTPGNTIYF
TGTGCCAGCACCCGGACGCCTGGAAACACCATATATTTT
>NA|TRBJ1-4|NA|TRBV28
CASSLDLPAGKLVF
TGTGCCAGCAGTTTGGACCTCCCTGCCGGAAAACTGGTTTTT
>NA|TRBJ2-4|NA|TRBV28
CASTKGPSPAKNIQYF
TGTGCCAGCACCAAAGGGCCGAGCCCAGCCAAAAACATTCAGTACTTC
>TRBD1|TRBJ2-7|many|TRBV12-3/TRBV12-4
CASSKRQGSLPITYEQYF
TGTGCCAGCAGTAAGAGACAGGGTTCACTACCAATAACCTACGAGCAGTACTTC
>TRBD1|TRBJ1-3|many|TRBV2
CASSPTTPIRGTGNTIYF
TGTGCCAGCAGTCCTACGACTCCTATCAGGGGGACGGGAAACACCATATATTTT
>TRBD1|TRBJ1-1|many|TRBV11-2
CASSLGDRLNTEAFF
TGTGCCAGCAGCTTAGGGGACAGGCTGAACACTGAAGCTTTCTTT
>NA|TRBJ2-7|NA|TRBV5-1
CASSPGHRDSYEQYF
TGCGCCAGCAGCCCCGGACACAGGGACTCCTACGAGCAGTACTTC
>TRBD1|TRBJ2-6|NA|TRBV28
CASRPPPGGGANVLTF
TGTGCCAGCAGACCACCCCCAGGGGGTGGGGCCAACGTCCTGACTTTC
>NA|TRBJ1-3|many|TRBV12-3/TRBV12-4
CASSFAWGGGNTIYF
TGTGCCAGCAGTTTTGCTTGGGGAGGTGGAAACACCATATATTTT
>NA|TRBJ2-7|many|TRBV20-1
CSAWDWLFSSYEQYF
TGCAGTGCTTGGGACTGGCTTTTCTCTTCCTACGAGCAGTACTTC
>TRBD1|TRBJ2-7|many|TRBV11-2
CASSLGLGTGYEQYF
TGTGCCAGCAGCCTCGGGTTGGGGACAGGCTACGAGCAGTACTTC
>NA|TRBJ1-1|few|TRBV7-9
CASTQPPDTEAFF
TGTGCCAGCACACAACCCCCCGACACTGAAGCTTTCTTT
>NA|TRBJ2-7|many|TRBV29-1
CSVVGTSSYEQYF
TGCAGCGTTGTCGGCACTAGCTCCTACGAGCAGTACTTC
>NA|TRBJ1-1|NA|TRBV7-9
CASSHPSGMNTEAFF
TGTGCCAGCAGCCATCCCAGTGGAATGAACACTGAAGCTTTCTTT
>TRBD1|TRBJ1-5|many|TRBV28
CASSRPGQGNQPQHF
TGTGCCAGCAGCCGACCGGGACAGGGCAATCAGCCCCAGCATTTT
>TRBD1|TRBJ2-5|few|TRBV10-3
CAISVPRGETQYF
TGTGCCATCAGTGTTCCCAGGGGGGAGACCCAGTACTTC
>NA|TRBJ2-7|many|TRBV28
CASTLDEQYF
TGTGCCAGCACATTAGACGAGCAGTACTTC
>NA|TRBJ2-5|few|TRBV5-1
CASRTGWGQETQYF
TGCGCCAGCAGAACAGGGTGGGGCCAAGAGACCCAGTACTTC
>NA|TRBJ2-7|many|TRBV6-1
CASRRTSSYEQYF
TGTGCCAGCAGGAGGACGAGCTCCTACGAGCAGTACTTC
>NA|TRBJ2-5|NA|TRBV2
CASSEIWGETQYF
TGTGCCAGCAGCGAGATATGGGGAGAGACCCAGTACTTC
>NA|TRBJ2-7|many|TRBV6-9
CASSYSGQLRDEQYF
TGTGCCAGCAGTTACAGCGGACAGCTACGGGACGAGCAGTACTTC
>NA|TRBJ2-2|few|TRBV20-1
CSSSGDTGELFF
TGCAGTTCCTCAGGGGACACCGGGGAGCTGTTTTTT
>NA|TRBJ2-7|NA|TRBV11-2
CASSFYTYEQYF
TGTGCCAGCAGCTTTTATACCTACGAGCAGTACTTC
>NA|TRBJ2-5|NA|TRBV19
CASTSQGYQETQYF
TGTGCCAGTACCTCACAGGGATACCAAGAGACCCAGTACTTC
>NA|TRBJ2-3|NA|TRBV6-5
CASSYAWGSGTDTQYF
TGTGCCAGCAGTTACGCTTGGGGTTCAGGAACAGATACGCAGTATTTT
>TRBD2|TRBJ2-3|once|TRBV28
CASWGQRAGGPGSTDTQYF
TGTGCCAGCTGGGGGCAAAGAGCGGGAGGGCCAGGTAGCACAGATACGCAGTATTTT
>NA|TRBJ2-1|many|TRBV28
CASRDERGTFSEQFF
TGTGCCAGCAGGGATGAGCGTGGAACTTTTAGTGAGCAGTTCTTC
>NA|TRBJ2-7|few|TRBV9
CASSPWTDSYEQYF
TGTGCCAGCAGCCCGTGGACAGACTCCTACGAGCAGTACTTC
>TRBD1|TRBJ1-1|many|TRBV29-1
CSVDGQGRTEAFF
TGCAGCGTGGATGGACAGGGACGGACTGAAGCTTTCTTT
>NA|TRBJ2-5|NA|TRBV28
CTSSEGVRETQYF
TGTACCAGCAGTGAGGGAGTCCGGGAGACCCAGTACTTC
>TRBD1|TRBJ2-2|NA|TRBV3-1
CASSLRGTVNTGELFF
TGTGCCAGCAGCCTTAGGGGGACAGTGAACACCGGGGAGCTGTTTTTT
>NA|TRBJ1-1|many|TRBV2
CASSDWVVREGTEAFF
TGTGCCAGCAGTGATTGGGTGGTTCGTGAGGGCACTGAAGCTTTCTTT
>NA|TRBJ2-7|many|TRBV6-1
CASSTGAYKRYEQYF
TGTGCCAGCAGCACCGGGGCATACAAACGCTACGAGCAGTACTTC
>NA|TRBJ1-1|few|TRBV20-1
CSARPGTGNTEAFF
TGCAGTGCTAGACCCGGGACTGGGAACACTGAAGCTTTCTTT
>NA|TRBJ1-1|NA|TRBV4-1
CASSPLGLDYTEAFF
TGCGCCAGCAGCCCCCTCGGGTTGGACTACACTGAAGCTTTCTTT
>NA|TRBJ2-1|NA|TRBV5-1
CASSSVRLYNEQFF
TGCGCCAGCAGCTCGGTACGCCTGTACAATGAGCAGTTCTTC
>NA|TRBJ1-5|many|TRBV9
CASSQGKGNQPQHF
TGTGCCAGCAGCCAGGGGAAGGGCAATCAGCCCCAGCATTTT
>NA|TRBJ2-7|NA|TRBV2
CASRLPVGPTSYEQYF
TGTGCCAGCCGCTTACCGGTGGGGCCCACCTCATACGAGCAGTACTTC